This T cell receptor (beta chain) was captured in a study of CD4 T cells in relation to SARS-CoV-2 and coronaviruses (dated by TCRdb to 2020 to 2023). About the study as a whole: Shared crossreactive spike epitopes were mapped to their HLA restriction using patient-derived lymphoblastoid cell lines. For other donors in the study, expansion assays were sequenced with a different, Illumina-based TCR-beta assay. At the level of individual TCR clonotypes, the study measured memory CD4+ T cell crossreactivity between SARS-CoV-2 spike protein and common cold coronavirus spike proteins. The Adaptive Biotechnologies TCR-sequencing kit was used for samples from a few pre-COVID donors and for the naive versus memory experiments, whereas the other data were Illumina-based. On the study overall, not on this receptor specifically: Sequencing of naive versus memory cells indicated that the assay detects memory recall responses, not primary responses primed during culture. Because the crossreactivity analysis focused on spike protein, crossreactivity against other viral proteins was not assessed. Pre-pandemic and post-infection samples were not both contributed by any donor, so tracing of the source of pre-existing responses was limited. Memory CD4+ clonotypes crossrecognizing SARS-CoV-2 and at least one common cold coronavirus spike were found in 50% to 80% of donors. The study was limited by small numbers of patients and tested TCRs. Significantly weaker SARS-CoV-2-driven expansion was shown by crossreactive clones than by monoreactive clones, consistent with antigenic imprinting.

As for this clone: There is no known antigen for this receptor. Base-call qualities are not available, and no considerably larger clone is one nucleotide away.

CD4+ T cells from unexposed donors were collected before the COVID-19 pandemic (2011-2018). Naive and memory CD4+ T cells were separated from cryopreserved PBMCs by first enriching for CD4 and then performing EasySep naive CD4+ T cell enrichment. Leukapheresis product for the unexposed donors was purchased commercially. PBMCs were isolated from leukapheresis product or whole blood by Ficoll-Paque PLUS gradient centrifugation. PBMCs were either cryopreserved at -140 degrees C or used fresh in the expansion assay. The QIAamp Micro DNA Kit was used to extract genomic DNA from the CD4+ T cells. Deep-resolution immunoSEQ TCR-beta sequencing was performed on DNA from uncultured naive and memory CD4+ T cells. In the source study's methods: During preprocessing, nonproductive sequences were removed, as were CDR3s that did not start with C, did not end with F or W, or were shorter than 7 amino acids. Cultured and uncultured naive and memory CD4+ repertoires were searched for previously identified spike- and CEF-reactive CDR3s. CDR3 homology was measured as pairwise Levenshtein distance, computed with the stringdist R package after trimming three terminal residues from each end. Sourced from immuneACCESS, this table was stored by TCRdb with only in-frame sequences that have V and J called. A share of the clones is absent; for the studies checked, an unresolved V gene accounts for under half, and the remainder has no known explanation. V and J calls and clone size come straight from that table; D and trimming were deduced from the DNA. Within this sample are about 64,000 clones, with about 94% of them counted one time only. Around 0.13% of the sample is taken by the ten largest.

V sheds 4 bases and J sheds 5 bases, leaving 15 bases between their ends. Reading from cysteine to phenylalanine, the CDR3 counts 14 amino acids. Kept here is only the CDR3 DNA, which spans 42 bases and is read in frame from base 1. Taken from the germline V gene, the CDR1 and CDR2 loops are MGHRA and YSYEKL. The sequenced sample was naive CD4+ T cells from PBMCs. What this sample's cell subset or site label stands for: naive CD4+ T cells isolated by negative enrichment. The chain is made from TRBV4-1 and TRBJ2-7; TRBD1 could be the D gene, as 7 bases match. The source of this sequence is a human donor in good health. Read as DNA, the sequence is TGCGCCAGCAGCCTGAGACAGGGAGGCCACGAGCAGTACTTC. This gives the protein CASSLRQGGHEQYF.